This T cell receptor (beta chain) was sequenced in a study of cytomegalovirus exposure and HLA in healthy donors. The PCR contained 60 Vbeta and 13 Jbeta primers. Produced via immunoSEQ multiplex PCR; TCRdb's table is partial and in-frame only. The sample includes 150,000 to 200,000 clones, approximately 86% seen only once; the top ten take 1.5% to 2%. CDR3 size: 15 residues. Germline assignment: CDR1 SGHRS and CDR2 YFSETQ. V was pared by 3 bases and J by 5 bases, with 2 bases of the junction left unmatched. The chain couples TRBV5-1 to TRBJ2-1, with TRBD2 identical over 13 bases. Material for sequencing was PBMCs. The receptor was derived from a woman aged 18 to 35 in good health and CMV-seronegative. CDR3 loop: CASSWTSGGHNEQFF. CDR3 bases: TGCGCCAGCAGCTGGACTAGCGGGGGCCACAATGAGCAGTTCTTC.